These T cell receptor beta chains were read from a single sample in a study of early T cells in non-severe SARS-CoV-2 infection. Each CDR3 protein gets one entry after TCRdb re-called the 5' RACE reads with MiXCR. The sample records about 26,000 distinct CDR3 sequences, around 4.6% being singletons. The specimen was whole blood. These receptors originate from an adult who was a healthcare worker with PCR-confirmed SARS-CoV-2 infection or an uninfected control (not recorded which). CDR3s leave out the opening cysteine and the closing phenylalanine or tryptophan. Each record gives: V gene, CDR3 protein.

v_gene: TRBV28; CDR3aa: ASSPGYNEQF
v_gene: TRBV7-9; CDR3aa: ASSLSSGGYNEQF
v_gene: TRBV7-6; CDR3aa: ASSFEFSYEQY
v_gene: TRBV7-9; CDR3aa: ASSSPGQGVETQY
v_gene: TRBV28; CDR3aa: ASRLAGVFEQF
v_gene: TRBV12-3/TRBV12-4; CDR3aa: ASSLELAGAETQY
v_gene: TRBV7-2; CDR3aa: ASSRSGSKTDTQY
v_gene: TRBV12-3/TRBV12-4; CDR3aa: ASSKTTESQPQH
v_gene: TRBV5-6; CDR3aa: ASSFGGSFEQY
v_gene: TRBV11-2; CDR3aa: ASSLHYVGATSTDTQY
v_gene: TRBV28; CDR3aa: ASSLYTAEAF
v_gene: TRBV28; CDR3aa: ASMSRISYNEQF
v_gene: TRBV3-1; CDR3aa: ASSRGGQGAYEQY
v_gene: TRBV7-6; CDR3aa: ASSLGTSGSTDTQY
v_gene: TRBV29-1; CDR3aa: SGMRTSGPYNEQF
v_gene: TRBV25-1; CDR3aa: ASSASGRSDEQF
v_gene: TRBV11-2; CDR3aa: ASSSSGETQY